A single sample is the source of the 24 T cell receptor beta chains below, sequenced in a study of T cells in Graves' hyperthyroidism and ophthalmopathy. Using RNA transcripts as the source, TCR beta CDR3 regions were amplified. When the TCR CDR3 underwent first-round RT-PCR, the HTBI primer set was used. TCRdb passed the multiplex PCR reads through MiXCR, listing each CDR3 protein once. The sample records about 640,000 distinct CDR3 sequences, about 20% being singletons. What was sequenced was blood. The receptors derive from a man aged 30 to 39 with Graves' ophthalmopathy.

The V gene is TRBV14, the J gene TRBJ2-1; no clear D gene. The V end was cut by 9 bases, the J end by 7 bases, with 13 bases between. This CDR3 comprises 12 residues. CDR1 SGHDN and CDR2 FVKESK come from the germline V gene. The CDR3 sequence is CASSFARNEQFF. CDR3 coding DNA: TGTGCCAGTTCGTTCGCGCGGAATGAGCAGTTCTTC.

As to this clonotype: Compared with germline, one end of the junction differs, possibly owing to a read error. V usage is TRBV12-3 or TRBV12-4 and J usage is TRBJ2-7; perhaps TRBD2 as D (5 bases). The CDR3 extends over 15 amino acids. CDR3 in amino acids: CASSSPGGYPYEKYF. In DNA, the CDR3 is TGTGCCAGCAGTTCTCCTGGCGGGTATCCCTACGAGAAGTACTTC.

The chain joins TRBV2 to TRBJ2-5; D may be TRBD2 (6 bases). V was clipped by 6 bases and J by 7 bases, with 30 bases between them. This CDR3 is 18 amino acids long. Per germline, CDR1 SNHLY and CDR2 FYNNEI. Here the CDR3 reads CASRARGTGGGSGGTQYF. The CDR3 coding sequence is TGTGCCAGCAGGGCCCGAGGGACTGGCGGTGGAAGTGGGGGGACCCAGTACTTC.

The V call is TRBV7-2, the J call TRBJ1-5; D might be TRBD1 (6 bases). V gave up 5 bases and J gave up 4 bases, with 15 bases separating them. Germline V gives CDR1 SGHTA, CDR2 FQGNSA. The CDR3 runs to 15 residues. CDR3 loop: CASSQKTGHNQPQHF. DNA of the CDR3: TGTGCCAGCAGCCAGAAGACAGGACATAATCAGCCCCAGCATTTT.

This clonotype was recorded a few times. The chain uses TRBV28 and TRBJ2-2; 7 bases are shared with TRBD2. V was clipped by 2 bases and J by 5 bases; unmatched bases: 8. The CDR3 runs 16 residues. Germline V CDR1 and CDR2: MDHEN, SYDVKM. The CDR3 DNA reads as TGTGCCAGCAGTTTACTCTGGCGGGAGCAAACCGGGGAGCTGTTTTTT. As protein: CASSLLWREQTGELFF.

In its sample, this clonotype was seen many times. The V and J genes are TRBV19 and TRBJ2-1; 8 bases agree with TRBD2. This CDR3 is built from 17 residues. CDR1 is LNHDA and CDR2 is SQIVND in the germline V gene (reference sequence). The J segment lost 5 bases and the V segment lost 5 bases, leaving 14 bases of the junction unmatched. The CDR3 sequence: CASSFFWGAGENNEQFF. As DNA, the CDR3 is TGTGCCAGTAGTTTCTTCTGGGGAGCGGGAGAAAACAATGAGCAGTTCTTC.

Comment on this clonotype: This could be a read error, since a much larger clone is one nucleotide away. V gene TRBV7-3 combines with J gene TRBJ1-5; no firm D call. V dropped 5 bases and J dropped 5 bases, with 13 bases sitting between them. Germline V gene lookup returns CDR1 SGHTA and CDR2 FQGTGA. This CDR3 has 14 residues. The CDR3 region is CASSPGRPDQPQHF. CDR3 DNA sequence: TGTGCCAGCAGCCCCGGACGGCCCGATCAGCCCCAGCATTTT.

The gene calls are TRBV7-2 and TRBJ1-4, with TRBD1 matching 7 bases. This CDR3 is 15 amino acids long. Germline lookup yields CDR1 SGHTA and CDR2 FQGNSA. Trimming took 3 bases from V and 6 from J; bases not matched to a gene: 7. DNA for the CDR3: TGTGCCAGCAGCTTGGAGAGGGGGCAACATGAAAAACTGTTTTTT. It yields the protein CASSLERGQHEKLFF.

CDR3 nucleotides: TGTGCCAGCAGCTTAGATACAGGGGCGGGGGAACTGTTTTTT. Residues: CASSLDTGAGELFF. The genes are TRBV7-6 and TRBJ1-4, with TRBD1 identical over 7 bases. With V trimmed by 1 base and J by 12 bases, 8 bases remained unmatched. Germline CDR1 SGHVS, CDR2 FNYEAQ. This CDR3 spans 14 amino acids.

Concerning this clonotype itself: A much bigger clone sits one base away, suggesting this may be a read error. The genes are TRBV13 and TRBJ2-7, with a tentative D call TRBD2 (6 bases). Germline CDR1 PRHDT, CDR2 FYEKMQ (reference sequence). CDR3 size: 15 residues. Trimming removed 6 bases at V and 8 bases at J, with 23 bases between. Here the CDR3 DNA reads TGTGCCAGCAGAATCGGGACGGGAGTAACAGTTCAGCAGTACTTC. It codes for CASRIGTGVTVQQYF.

The chain links TRBV29-1 to TRBJ2-4; D may be TRBD2 (6 bases). From germline, CDR1 is SQVTM and CDR2 ANQGSEA. CDR3 size: 16 residues. Trimming cost V 1 base and J 4 bases, with 17 bases left between them. DNA of the CDR3: TGCAGCGTTGAAGTTCGGTCCAAGGAGGGGAAAAACATTCAGTACTTC. This translates into CSVEVRSKEGKNIQYF.

V gene TRBV3-1 combines with J gene TRBJ1-3; 7 bases agree with TRBD1. CDR1 LGHDT and CDR2 YNNKEL come from the germline V gene (reference sequence). This CDR3 has 15 amino acids. After removal of 2 bases from V and 2 bases from J, the junction contained 3 bases not matched to a gene. The CDR3 spells CASSQPDRAGNTIYF. In DNA form, the CDR3 reads TGTGCCAGCAGCCAACCCGACAGGGCTGGAAACACCATATATTTT.

J is TRBJ2-4 and V is TRBV6-5, with 9 bases identical to TRBD2. Losses at the gene ends were 0 bases for V and 0 bases for J; bases not matched to a gene: 6. Germline V gene lookup returns CDR1 MNHEY and CDR2 SVGAGI. The CDR3 is 18 residues long. This CDR3 is CASSYSASGTGAKNIQYF. As DNA, the CDR3 is TGTGCCAGCAGTTACTCGGCTAGCGGGACCGGAGCCAAAAACATTCAGTACTTC.

Only a few counts were recorded for this clonotype. The CDR3 nucleotides read TGCGCCAGCAGCTTGGGACAGGGGGTATTCCAAGAGACCCAGTACTTC. Amino acids: CASSLGQGVFQETQYF. The chain is built from TRBV5-1 and TRBJ2-5; TRBD1 aligns across 9 bases. V dropped 0 bases and J dropped 1; count of bases not matched to a gene: 4. The CDR3 has 16 amino acids. Germline lookup yields CDR1 SGHRS and CDR2 YFSETQ.

The rearrangement joins TRBV7-2 to TRBJ2-7; tentatively, D is TRBD1 or TRBD2 (6 bases each). The V gene's germline CDR1 is SGHTA and CDR2 FQGNSA. Trimming left V 1 base short and J 2 bases short, with 15 bases between. The CDR3 sequence is 16 residues long. The CDR3 coding sequence is TGTGCCAGCAGCTTAGAAGGGGGGATAGGTACCTACGAGCAGTACTTC. Protein sequence: CASSLEGGIGTYEQYF.

The rearrangement uses TRBV20-1 and TRBJ2-6; weak D call: TRBD1 (5 bases). Per germline, CDR1 DFQATT and CDR2 SNEGSKA (reference sequence). Trimming shortened V by 7 bases and J by 0 bases, and 7 bases separated the two germline ends. The CDR3 spans 13 residues. CDR3 coding DNA: TGCAGTGGAGACAGCTCTGGGGCCAACGTCCTGACTTTC. This codes for CSGDSSGANVLTF.

The V call is TRBV28, the J call TRBJ2-5, with D unresolved. CDR3 length equals 13 residues. In germline, CDR1 is MDHEN, CDR2 SYDVKM. Between the trimmed V and J ends, which lost 3 bases and 7 bases, there was a span of 12 bases. The CDR3 DNA sequence: TGTGCCAGCAGTTTGGGGTCCCTGATGACCCAGTACTTC. It translates to CASSLGSLMTQYF.

V gene TRBV12-3 or TRBV12-4 combines with J gene TRBJ2-6, with D possibly TRBD2 on 5 matching bases. The CDR3 has 15 residues. V gave up 7 bases and J gave up 4 bases, with 14 bases separating them. CDR3 DNA sequence: TGTGCCAGCACCACCCCGGGGATCGGGGCCAACGTCCTGACTTTC. It translates to CASTTPGIGANVLTF.

This clonotype was observed many times. The chain combines TRBV15 with TRBJ2-2, with 11 bases that match TRBD2. The CDR3 contains 20 residues. The V gene end was trimmed by 1 base and the J gene end by 4 bases; junction bases not matched to a gene: 14. Germline-derived CDR1 and CDR2 are LNHNV and YYDKDF (reference sequence). CDR3 coding DNA: TGTGCCACCAGCAGAGCGCAACTAGCGGGAGACGGGGGTGGCACCGGGGAGCTGTTTTTT. Its protein is CATSRAQLAGDGGGTGELFF. Using reference TRBV15 and TRBJ2-2 for the parts outside the CDR3, the full variable domain is DAMVIQNPRYQVTQFGKPVTLSCSQTLNHNVMYWYQQKSSQAPKLLFHYYDKDFNNEADTPDNFQSRRPNTSFCFLDIRSPGLGDTAMYLCATSRAQLAGDGGGTGELFFGEGSRLTVL.

Details on this clonotype: The junction departs from the called germline gene at one end, perhaps through a read error. The rearrangement links TRBV2 to TRBJ2-3; 8 positions agree with TRBD2. CDR3 size: 19 residues. The germline V gene encodes CDR1 SNHLY and CDR2 FYNNEI. As DNA, the CDR3 is TGTGCCAGCAGTGAATGGGGGATTAGCGGGAAGCCTAGCACAGATACGCAGTGTTTT. Protein: CASSEWGISGKPSTDTQCF. The whole variable domain, filled in from reference TRBV2 and TRBJ2-3, reads EPEVTQTPSHQVTQMGQEVILRCVPISNHLYFYWYRQILGQKVEFLVSFYNNEISEKSEIFDDQFSVERPDGSNFTLKIRSTKLEDSAMYFCASSEWGISGKPSTDTQCFGPGTRLTVL.

This clonotype was seen repeatedly, ten times or more. CDR3 loop: CASSFTKTGLNTEAFF. Written as DNA, the CDR3 is TGTGCCAGCAGTTTTACTAAGACAGGACTGAACACTGAAGCTTTCTTT. The chain employs TRBV27 and TRBJ1-1; possible D gene TRBD1, 6 bases. V was cut by 3 bases and J by 0 bases, with 14 bases left in between. Germline assignment: CDR1 MNHEY and CDR2 SMNVEV (reference sequence). The CDR3 loop spans 16 amino acids.

This clonotype was recorded once. V and J are TRBV7-2 and TRBJ2-1; 11 bases fit TRBD2. The germline CDR1 and CDR2 sequences are SGHTA and FQGNSA. The CDR3 is made up of 16 amino acids. Trimming at V came to 5 bases and at J to 6 bases, leaving 9 bases not matched to a gene. The CDR3 region is CASSVLAGVSGNEQFF. CDR3 nucleotide sequence: TGTGCCAGCAGCGTACTAGCGGGGGTGAGCGGCAATGAGCAGTTCTTC.

This clonotype was detected ten times or more. The V and J genes are TRBV2 and TRBJ2-2; 8 bases match TRBD1. The CDR3 is 15 amino acids. The V and J ends lost 0 bases and 7 bases, in that order; junction bases with no gene match: 4. Looked up from germline, CDR1 is SNHLY and CDR2 is FYNNEI. Here the CDR3 reads CASSEARTGIGELFF. The CDR3 bases are TGTGCCAGCAGTGAAGCACGGACAGGGATCGGGGAGCTGTTTTTT.

This clonotype was seen at least ten times. The chain recombines TRBV30 with TRBJ2-7; D is undetermined. The V gene's germline CDR1 is GTSNPN and CDR2 SVGIG (reference sequence). Trimming took off 0 bases at V and 3 bases at J, with 9 bases between the two ends. CDR3 length equals 13 residues. Written as DNA, the CDR3 is TGTGCCTGGAGTGTAGGCAGGTTCTACGAGCAGTACTTC. Protein sequence: CAWSVGRFYEQYF.